What follows are 31 T cell receptor beta chains derived from one specimen sequenced in a study of blood T cell repertoires in COVID-19. Produced via immunoSEQ multiplex PCR; TCRdb's table is partial and in-frame only. Among approximately 220,000 clones listed, 85% were seen once. Sample: PBMCs or T cells enriched from blood (not recorded which). Source of these receptors: a man aged 35 to 55 who had recovered from COVID-19.

The chain uses TRBV2 and TRBJ2-5; TRBD2 agrees at 10 bases. CDR1 is SNHLY and CDR2 is FYNNEI in the germline V gene. The ends lost 8 bases at V and 4 bases at J; junction bases unmatched: 13. CDR3 length equals 16 residues. The CDR3 is CASRRLAGGSGETQYF. The CDR3 coding sequence is TGTGCCAGCCGGCGATTAGCGGGAGGATCGGGAGAGACCCAGTACTTC.

This chain connects TRBV27 to TRBJ1-6; TRBD1 agrees at 9 bases. With 5 bases clipped from V and 10 bases from J, the junction kept 9 bases outside the gene matches. The CDR3 covers 15 residues. CDR1 and CDR2 from the germline V gene are MNHEY and SMNVEV (reference sequence). The CDR3 DNA follows: TGTGCCAGCAGTCTAACCGGGACAGGGTGGTCACCCCTCCACTTT. Its translation is CASSLTGTGWSPLHF.

The rearrangement joins TRBV7-2 to TRBJ1-6, with D perhaps TRBD1 (5 bases). The CDR3 runs to 14 residues. Germline values: CDR1 SGHTA, CDR2 FQGNSA. V was cut by 2 bases and J by 4 bases, with 6 bases left in between. CDR3 residues: CASSLRQYNSPLHF. The CDR3 nucleotides are TGTGCCAGCAGCTTACGACAGTATAATTCACCCCTCCACTTT.

V gene TRBV7-9 combines with J gene TRBJ1-1; D might be TRBD1 (6 bases). The CDR3 is 15 residues long. Trimming left V 1 base short and J 6 bases short, with 15 bases between. The germline CDR1 and CDR2 sequences are SEHNR and FQNEAQ (reference sequence). CDR3 in amino acids: CASSLDREWDPEAFF. Written as DNA, the CDR3 is TGTGCCAGCAGCTTAGACAGGGAGTGGGACCCTGAAGCTTTCTTT. Together with reference TRBV7-9 and TRBJ1-1, the CDR3 gives the full variable domain: DTGVSQNPRHKITKRGQNVTFRCDPISEHNRLYWYRQTLGQGPEFLTYFQNEAQLEKSRLLSDRFSAERPKGSFSTLEIQRTEQGDSAMYLCASSLDREWDPEAFFGQGTRLTVV.

This clone was picked up a small number of times. V usage is TRBV19 and J usage is TRBJ2-1, with 11 bases aligning to TRBD2. CDR3 size: 16 residues. The germline gives CDR1 LNHDA, CDR2 SQIVND (reference sequence). V lost 2 bases, J lost 3 bases, and 3 bases stayed unmatched. The CDR3 nucleotides read TGTGCCAGTAGTATACGGGGGACTAGCGGCTACAATGAGCAGTTCTTC. Encoded protein: CASSIRGTSGYNEQFF.

The chain carries TRBV7-2 and TRBJ2-4; 12 bases line up with TRBD2. The germline CDR1 and CDR2 sequences are SGHTA and FQGNSA. V shed 4 bases and J 9 bases; nucleotides not matched to a gene: 13. This CDR3 spans 17 amino acids. Here the CDR3 DNA reads TGTGCCAGCAGCTCTCCCCCCGGGACTAGCGGGTCGGCCATTCAGTACTTC. It codes for CASSSPPGTSGSAIQYF.

The V gene is TRBV29-1, the J gene TRBJ1-2, with 12 bases fitting TRBD1. The trim removed 6 bases at V and 4 bases at J, leaving 6 bases unmatched. The CDR3 is 14 amino acids. Germline-derived CDR1 and CDR2 are SQVTM and ANQGSEA. The CDR3 sequence: CSVQGQGASYGYTF. The CDR3 DNA reads as TGCAGCGTGCAGGGACAGGGGGCGAGCTATGGCTACACCTTC. The complete variable domain, with remaining parts taken from reference TRBV29-1 and TRBJ1-2, reads SAVISQKPSRDICQRGTSLTIQCQVDSQVTMMFWYRQQPGQSLTLIATANQGSEATYESGFVIDKFPISRPNLTFSTLTVSNMSPEDSSIYLCSVQGQGASYGYTFGSGTRLTVV.

The CDR3 region is CASSRGPGTSVSDTQYF. The DNA of the CDR3 is TGCGCCAGCAGCCGGGGTCCCGGGACTAGCGTGTCAGATACGCAGTATTTT. This sequence joins TRBV5-1 and TRBJ2-3, with 10 bases matching TRBD2. CDR1 and CDR2 from the germline V gene are SGHRS and YFSETQ. J gave up 4 bases and V 4 bases, and 12 bases lay outside the gene matches. The CDR3 length is 17 residues.

The rearrangement links TRBV12-3 or TRBV12-4 to TRBJ2-7; no definite D call. The V gene lost 8 bases and the J gene lost 4 bases, with 9 bases spanning the gap. The CDR3 consists of 11 residues. The CDR3 region is CASGSPYEQYF. The CDR3 bases are TGTGCCAGCGGCTCCCCGTACGAGCAGTACTTC.

Only a few counts were recorded for this clone. The chain carries TRBV2 and TRBJ1-6, with D perhaps matching TRBD1 (6 bases). The CDR3 is 15 residues long. The germline V and J ends were trimmed by 7 bases and 4 bases, with 14 bases remaining between them. In germline, CDR1 is SNHLY, CDR2 FYNNEI. CDR3: CASTRTDQYNSPLHF. Written as DNA, the CDR3 is TGTGCCAGCACACGGACAGATCAGTATAATTCACCCCTCCACTTT. Based on the CDR3 plus reference TRBV2 and TRBJ1-6, the full variable domain is EPEVTQTPSHQVTQMGQEVILRCVPISNHLYFYWYRQILGQKVEFLVSFYNNEISEKSEIFDDQFSVERPDGSNFTLKIRSTKLEDSAMYFCASTRTDQYNSPLHFGNGTRLTVT.

This sequence joins TRBV9 and TRBJ1-1, with D possibly TRBD1 on 5 matching bases. The CDR3 is 17 amino acids. Germline CDR1 reads SGDLS; CDR2 reads YYNGEE. V was clipped by 4 bases and J by 4 bases, with 23 bases between them. CDR3 in amino acids: CASSSWEGRFGSTEAFF. The CDR3 region has the DNA TGTGCCAGCAGCTCCTGGGAGGGACGCTTTGGGAGCACTGAAGCTTTCTTT.

V is TRBV10-3 and J is TRBJ2-1, with D unclear. The CDR3 length is 15 residues. Germline V CDR1 and CDR2: ENHRY, SYGVKD. The V end was cut by 2 bases, the J end by 0 bases, with 8 bases between. The CDR3 region has the DNA TGTGCCATCAGTGAGGGGTCTAGCTCCTACAATGAGCAGTTCTTC. This sequence encodes CAISEGSSSYNEQFF.

This clone was observed at least ten times. The chain couples TRBV29-1 to TRBJ2-2, with D perhaps matching TRBD1 (6 bases). Germline lookup yields CDR1 SQVTM and CDR2 ANQGSEA. With 5 bases removed from V and 1 base from J, the gap between germline ends came to 8 bases. This CDR3 has 13 amino acids. This CDR3 is CSVRGQNTGELFF. CDR3 DNA sequence: TGCAGCGTTAGGGGACAGAACACCGGGGAGCTGTTTTTT.

On this clone itself: Other DNA sequences in the same sample also yield this CDR3. CDR3 in amino acids: CASSLSGSSYNEQFF. The CDR3 bases are TGCGCCAGCAGCTTGAGCGGGTCTTCCTACAATGAGCAGTTCTTC. The gene calls are TRBV5-1 and TRBJ2-1; perhaps TRBD2 as D (6 bases). CDR3 size: 15 residues. Germline values: CDR1 SGHRS, CDR2 YFSETQ. The germline V and J ends were trimmed by 1 base and 1 base, with 9 bases remaining between them.

This CDR3 is CATSVPGTSGRGNEQFF. The CDR3, as DNA: TGTGCCACCAGTGTTCCCGGGACTAGCGGGAGGGGTAATGAGCAGTTCTTC. This chain links TRBV24-1 with TRBJ2-1; 16 bases map to TRBD2. Per germline, CDR1 KGHDR and CDR2 SFDVKD. J gave up 7 bases and V 5 bases, and 7 bases lay outside the gene matches. The CDR3 is made up of 17 amino acids.

The chain employs TRBV19 and TRBJ2-3; no clear D. The CDR3 has 12 amino acids. The germline gives CDR1 LNHDA, CDR2 SQIVND (reference sequence). Trimming removed 6 bases at V and 0 bases at J, with 4 bases between. CDR3 bases: TGTGCCAGTAGAGCGAGCACAGATACGCAGTATTTT. This encodes CASRASTDTQYF.

The chain joins TRBV2 to TRBJ1-2, with no clear D. There are 11 residues in the CDR3. Trimming left V 6 bases short and J 1 base short, with 3 bases between. From germline, CDR1 is SNHLY and CDR2 FYNNEI. The CDR3 region has the DNA TGTGCCAGCAGCAATAACTATGGCTACACCTTC. It translates to CASSNNYGYTF. Using reference TRBV2 and TRBJ1-2 for the parts outside the CDR3, the full variable domain is EPEVTQTPSHQVTQMGQEVILRCVPISNHLYFYWYRQILGQKVEFLVSFYNNEISEKSEIFDDQFSVERPDGSNFTLKIRSTKLEDSAMYFCASSNNYGYTFGSGTRLTVV.

In regard to this clone: A junction boundary mismatches the germline segment, possibly from a read error. J is TRBJ1-2 and V is TRBV5-1; D is perhaps TRBD1 (5 bases). The CDR3 length is 13 residues. The V gene's germline CDR1 is SGHRS and CDR2 YFSETQ. CDR3 nucleotide sequence: TGCGCCAGCAGCTTGGAAACAGGTGATGGTTACACCTTC. It codes for CASSLETGDGYTF.

The genes are TRBV5-4 and TRBJ2-7; TRBD2 matches at 9 bases. The CDR3 has 15 amino acids. The germline V gene has CDR1 SGHNT and CDR2 YYREEE (reference sequence). Germline trimming cut 0 bases from V and 3 bases from J; bases unmatched to any gene: 4. DNA of the CDR3: TGTGCCAGCAGCTTGGTAGGTAGCGGGAGCTACGAGCAGTACTTC. Its protein product is CASSLVGSGSYEQYF.

The gene calls are TRBV11-2 and TRBJ1-2; 7 nucleotides align to TRBD1. With V trimmed by 7 bases and J by 5 bases, 7 bases remained unmatched. This CDR3 is 13 amino acids long. Looked up from germline, CDR1 is SGHAT and CDR2 is FQNNGV. The CDR3 region has the DNA TGTGCCAGCACCAAGGGGACAGAATATGGCTACACCTTC. Protein: CASTKGTEYGYTF. Full variable domain (remainder filled in from reference TRBV11-2 and TRBJ1-2): EAGVAQSPRYKIIEKRQSVAFWCNPISGHATLYWYQQILGQGPKLLIQFQNNGVVDDSQLPKDRFSAERLKGVDSTLKIQPAKLEDSAVYLCASTKGTEYGYTFGSGTRLTVV.

CDR3 sequence reads: CASSYTGTEDEKLFF. CDR3 bases: TGTGCCAGCAGTTACACCGGGACAGAGGATGAAAAACTGTTTTTT. The chain uses TRBV6-5 and TRBJ1-4; 7 bases agree with TRBD1. Germline values: CDR1 MNHEY, CDR2 SVGAGI. Trimming at V came to 2 bases and at J to 6 bases, leaving 6 bases not matched to a gene. The CDR3 length is 15 residues.

V is TRBV11-3 and J is TRBJ2-7, with 9 bases that match TRBD1. Per the germline V gene, CDR1 is SGHNT and CDR2 is YENEEA. J was trimmed by 5 bases and V by 7 bases; bases with no gene match: 6. The CDR3 contains 13 residues. The CDR3 nucleotides are TGTGCCAGCAAGGACAGGGGCAGGAACGAGCAGTACTTC. Protein: CASKDRGRNEQYF.

This clone was picked up a small number of times. The CDR3 coding sequence is TGTGCCAGCAGCTTAAGTTTGGGAGTTGAGCAGTTCTTC. Translation gives CASSLSLGVEQFF. The V gene is TRBV11-2, the J gene TRBJ2-1; D is possibly TRBD2 (5 bases). V dropped 2 bases and J dropped 9 bases, with 11 bases sitting between them. CDR3 size: 13 residues. The germline V gene has CDR1 SGHAT and CDR2 FQNNGV.

In its sample, this clone was seen once. For the CDR3, the DNA is TGTGCCACCAGCGAAGGGACAACCGTTAGCAATCAGCCCCAGCATTTT. Amino acids: CATSEGTTVSNQPQHF. This chain joins TRBV15 and TRBJ1-5; possible D gene TRBD1, 6 bases. Per germline, CDR1 LNHNV and CDR2 YYDKDF (reference sequence). This CDR3 is 16 amino acids long. V lost 5 bases and J 0 bases, leaving 14 bases between the germline ends.

The chain couples TRBV10-1 to TRBJ2-1, with D possibly being TRBD2 (6 bases). The V and J ends lost 3 bases and 9 bases respectively, with 18 bases between them. Germline CDR1 is WNHNN and CDR2 is SYGVQD (reference sequence). The CDR3 covers 15 residues. This CDR3 reads CASSDGLGRGFEQFF. The CDR3 region has the DNA TGCGCCAGCAGTGACGGTCTGGGGCGGGGATTTGAGCAGTTCTTC.

The rearrangement links TRBV5-1 to TRBJ2-5; 10 nucleotides line up with TRBD1. The CDR3 covers 15 residues. The ends lost 0 bases at V and 6 bases at J; junction bases unmatched: 5. Germline-derived CDR1 and CDR2 are SGHRS and YFSETQ. The CDR3 loop reads CASSLVWTGGQTQYF. CDR3 bases: TGCGCCAGCAGCTTGGTATGGACAGGGGGGCAGACCCAGTACTTC.

The chain employs TRBV11-3 and TRBJ2-7, with 7 bases aligning to TRBD1. V was clipped by 0 bases and J by 0 bases; unmatched bases: 17. The CDR3 has 20 residues. The V gene's germline CDR1 is SGHNT and CDR2 YENEEA. The DNA for the CDR3 is TGTGCCAGCAGCTTAGACCTTCCGGGACAGAATTTTCTGAGCTCCTACGAGCAGTACTTC. Its translation is CASSLDLPGQNFLSSYEQYF. Together with reference TRBV11-3 and TRBJ2-7, the CDR3 gives the full variable domain: EAGVVQSPRYKIIEKKQPVAFWCNPISGHNTLYWYLQNLGQGPELLIRYENEEAVDDSQLPKDRFSAERLKGVDSTLKIQPAELGDSAVYLCASSLDLPGQNFLSSYEQYFGPGTRLTVT.

This chain links TRBV29-1 with TRBJ1-2, with 12 positions matching TRBD1. V was pared by 4 bases and J by 7 bases, with 10 bases of the junction left unmatched. The CDR3 has 15 residues. CDR1 is SQVTM and CDR2 is ANQGSEA in the germline V gene. CDR3 amino acids: CSVASTGTGGLGYTF. CDR3 DNA: TGCAGCGTTGCCTCCACCGGGACAGGGGGCCTTGGCTACACCTTC.

Of note for this clone: Mismatch with germline at one junction end may stem from a read error. This rearrangement joins TRBV12-3 or TRBV12-4 to TRBJ1-2; 7 positions agree with TRBD1. This CDR3 comprises 13 residues. This CDR3 is CASCLQGNYGYTF. In DNA form, the CDR3 reads TGTGCCAGCTGTTTACAGGGGAACTATGGCTACACCTTC.

The genes are TRBV4-1 and TRBJ2-1; 9 bases are shared with TRBD2. This CDR3 contains 16 residues. V lost 0 bases and J lost 8; bases outside the gene matches: 8. Germline CDR1 MGHRA, CDR2 YSYEKL. In DNA, the CDR3 is TGCGCCAGCAGCCAAGATGGCGGGAGGGCCGAAGATGAGCAGTTCTTC. It codes for CASSQDGGRAEDEQFF.

This chain joins TRBV7-2 and TRBJ2-1, with 7 bases fitting TRBD2. The V segment lost 5 bases and the J segment 0 bases; nucleotides outside the gene matches: 4. This CDR3 has 15 residues. CDR1 and CDR2 (germline): SGHTA, FQGNSA. CDR3 region: CASSVREPSYNEQFF. In nucleotides, the CDR3 is TGTGCCAGCAGCGTGCGGGAGCCCTCCTACAATGAGCAGTTCTTC.